The rows below give T cell receptor beta chains drawn from one sample of a study of shared clonotypes between healthy human individuals. Produced via immunoSEQ multiplex PCR; TCRdb's table is partial and in-frame only. The sample shows 100,000 to 120,000 clones, about 71% of them seen only once. The sequenced material came from memory CD8+ T cells sorted from blood. The source of these receptors is a woman younger than 45 in good health. The CDR3 runs from the conserved cysteine through the conserved F or W. Each record gives: J gene, V gene, CDR3 protein.

TRBJ1-1	TRBV5-1	CASSLADSTEAFF
TRBJ2-1	TRBV19	CASSSWGAGDEQFF
TRBJ1-2	TRBV2	CARTGGFYGYTF
TRBJ2-2	TRBV6-4	CASRQGGDDTGELFF
TRBJ1-2	TRBV11-2	CASSLSLHGYTF
TRBJ2-2	TRBV28	CASRRDTNTGELFF
TRBJ1-4	TRBV7-9	CASSRTGPTNEKLFF
TRBJ1-4	TRBV10-3	CAISEQQQGAGEKLFF
TRBJ1-5	TRBV6-4	CASSATGDNQPQHF
TRBJ2-7	TRBV6-1	CASSAAGVSVVEQYF
TRBJ1-2	TRBV7-9	CASSYQYTTTNYGYTF
TRBJ2-1	TRBV15	CATSREKGLHDYNEQFF
TRBJ2-7	TRBV5-1	CASSLWLAGGPYEQYF
TRBJ2-4	TRBV2	CASKGPTKNIQYF
TRBJ1-1	TRBV29-1	CNVQGLNSFPNTEAFF
TRBJ2-2	TRBV7-3	CASRKGTSGDGELFF
TRBJ2-7	TRBV5-4	CASSFGIYEQYF
TRBJ1-2	TRBV6-6	CASTQPDRANYGYTF
TRBJ2-1	TRBV28	CATLQAGGSNEQFF
TRBJ2-1	TRBV28	CASSVLSGDLNEQFF
TRBJ2-7	TRBV28	CASRIFVSRVHSYEQYF
TRBJ1-3	TRBV28	CASSPSGQGPGNTIYF
TRBJ2-3	TRBV2	CATKGAGVATDTQYF
TRBJ2-1	TRBV14	CASSHSAGNFVDEQFF
TRBJ2-1	TRBV5-5	CASSLPDFNEQFF
TRBJ2-2	TRBV10-3	CAISEGQKNTGELFF
TRBJ2-7	TRBV28	CASTKRGLRNSGYEQYF
TRBJ2-3	TRBV19	CARNFVAGGGTDTQYF
TRBJ1-1	TRBV4-1	CASTTNTEAFF
-	TRBV6-5	CASSYSRLVSNEQYF
TRBJ1-5	TRBV7-9	CASSRDGFNQPQHF
TRBJ2-5	TRBV5-5	CASSFPDRGQETQYF
TRBJ1-1	TRBV19	CASSIWDYWGMNTEAFF
TRBJ2-3	TRBV5-4	CASSQALDGDVDTQYF
TRBJ2-7	TRBV11-3	CASSLSRSYYEQYF
TRBJ2-7	TRBV6-5	CASSYSSLGAGDEYF
TRBJ2-1	TRBV7-9	CASSLAGRGYEQFF
TRBJ2-6	TRBV15	CATSRAYPGEGSGANVLTF
TRBJ2-7	TRBV25-1	CASSESGGGNEQYF
TRBJ1-1	TRBV19	CASRARGEVELTEAFF
TRBJ2-1	TRBV6-4	CASSEDYSGGYEQFF
TRBJ2-7	TRBV6-1	CASSGQKGYEQYF
TRBJ1-5	TRBV27	CASSSGSSNQPQHF
TRBJ1-1	TRBV9	CASSALRQGASFF
TRBJ2-1	TRBV28	CASSYLLSSYNEQFF
TRBJ1-2	TRBV27	CASSLLGPAYNYGYTF
TRBJ2-1	TRBV4-1	CASSQVGVSYNEQFF